A single sample gave rise to the 10 T cell receptor beta chains below, sequenced in a study of T-cell memory formation after mild COVID-19. One entry per CDR3 protein, called by TCRdb with MiXCR from the 5' RACE reads. This repertoire shows fewer than 500,000 distinct CDR3 sequences, 20% to 30% found once; its top ten account for around an eighth. Input material: PBMCs or a T cell subset sorted from them (not recorded which). Every receptor here comes from an adult woman who had mild COVID-19 (a few samples of this study predate the infection). Cell type and time point are not known.

This chain joins TRBV5-1 and TRBJ1-1, with 8 bases lining up with TRBD1. V was clipped by 4 bases and J by 2 bases; unmatched bases: 7. Germline CDR1 SGHRS, CDR2 YFSETQ. The CDR3 is 15 residues long. The CDR3 nucleotides are TGCGCCAGCAGCCAAACGGGACAGGCAAACACTGAAGCTTTCTTT. Its protein product is CASSQTGQANTEAFF.

J is TRBJ2-2 and V is TRBV3-1; 15 bases are a match to TRBD2. The CDR3 covers 18 residues. Germline V gene data show CDR1 as LGHDT and CDR2 as YNNKEL (reference sequence). After removal of 3 bases from V and 2 bases from J, the junction contained 4 bases not matched to a gene. The CDR3, as DNA: TGTGCCAGCAGCCAGGGGACTAGCGGGGGGCAAAACACCGGGGAGCTGTTTTTT. It codes for CASSQGTSGGQNTGELFF.

A word on this clonotype: Sequence at one end of the junction differs from germline and may be a read error. This chain joins TRBV7-7 and TRBJ2-7, with 10 bases fitting TRBD1. The CDR3 length is 14 residues. Germline V gene data show CDR1 as SSHAT and CDR2 as FNYEAQ (reference sequence). In DNA, the CDR3 is TGTGCTAGCAGCGAGGGACAGGGGACCTACGAGCAGTACTTC. It is translated as CASSEGQGTYEQYF.

This clonotype was seen only a few times. The CDR3 is CASSRGQTTTNEKLFF. CDR3 bases: TGTGCCAGCAGCCGCGGGCAGACGACAACTAATGAAAAACTGTTTTTT. The chain combines TRBV14 with TRBJ1-4; no clear D. CDR1 SGHDN and CDR2 FVKESK come from the germline V gene. The CDR3 is 16 residues long. V shed 4 bases and J shed 0 bases, with 12 bases lying between them.

This clonotype was seen a handful of times. The chain uses TRBV7-8 and TRBJ2-1, with 7 bases fitting TRBD2. CDR3 length: 11 amino acids. Germline V CDR1 and CDR2: SGHVS, FQNEAQ. J lost 15 bases, V lost 3 bases, and 5 bases had no gene match. CDR3 residues: CASSLGERGFF. DNA of the CDR3: TGTGCCAGCAGCTTGGGGGAGCGGGGGTTCTTC. Together with reference TRBV7-8 and TRBJ2-1, the CDR3 gives the full variable domain: GAGVSQSPRYKVAKRGQDVALRCDPISGHVSLFWYQQALGQGPEFLTYFQNEAQLDKSGLPSDRFFAERPEGSVSTLKIQRTQQEDSAVYLCASSLGERGFFGPGTRLTVL.

The chain combines TRBV20-1 with TRBJ2-1; 7 nucleotides line up with TRBD1. This CDR3 contains 16 residues. With 6 bases clipped from V and 6 bases from J, the junction kept 17 bases outside the gene matches. Germline V gene data show CDR1 as DFQATT and CDR2 as SNEGSKA (reference sequence). The CDR3 DNA sequence: TGCAGTGCAAAGAGGGCCAGAAGACAGGGCTCCAATGAGCAGTTCTTC. Its translation is CSAKRARRQGSNEQFF.

The V and J genes are TRBV6-2 or TRBV6-3 and TRBJ1-5; TRBD1 might be the D (5 bases). Germline CDR1 reads MNHEY; CDR2 reads SVGEGT. The CDR3 length is 16 residues. Deletions cut 2 bases from V and 5 bases from J, with 16 bases between. The CDR3 nucleotides read TGTGCCAGCAGTTACGGTACCGGGGCGAAGGATCAGCCCCAGCATTTT. Its translation is CASSYGTGAKDQPQHF.

This clonotype has more than one count but fewer than ten. The V call is TRBV4-2, the J call TRBJ2-1; no clear D gene. Per germline, CDR1 LGHNA and CDR2 YNFKEQ. V was shortened by 0 bases and J by 8 bases, with 14 bases between the two germline ends. The CDR3 runs to 15 residues. Here the CDR3 DNA reads TGTGCCAGCAGCCAAGATTTTGGGCGCCCGGATGAGCAGTTCTTC. Translated: CASSQDFGRPDEQFF.

This clonotype was picked up a small number of times. The chain carries TRBV3-1 and TRBJ2-3, with TRBD2 matching over 11 bases. Germline CDR1 LGHDT, CDR2 YNNKEL (reference sequence). The CDR3 has 12 residues. V lost 4 bases and J lost 15; bases outside the gene matches: 6. CDR3 nucleotides: TGTGCCAGCAGCCTTGGGACTAGCGGTTACTATTTT. Translating it yields CASSLGTSGYYF.

This rearrangement joins TRBV7-8 to TRBJ2-2; D perhaps matches TRBD2 (5 bases). The CDR3 totals 16 residues. Per germline, CDR1 SGHVS and CDR2 FQNEAQ. V dropped 1 base and J dropped 2 bases, with 11 bases sitting between them. DNA for the CDR3: TGTGCCAGCAGCTTAGAGACACTAGACAACACCGGGGAGCTGTTTTTT. It translates to CASSLETLDNTGELFF.